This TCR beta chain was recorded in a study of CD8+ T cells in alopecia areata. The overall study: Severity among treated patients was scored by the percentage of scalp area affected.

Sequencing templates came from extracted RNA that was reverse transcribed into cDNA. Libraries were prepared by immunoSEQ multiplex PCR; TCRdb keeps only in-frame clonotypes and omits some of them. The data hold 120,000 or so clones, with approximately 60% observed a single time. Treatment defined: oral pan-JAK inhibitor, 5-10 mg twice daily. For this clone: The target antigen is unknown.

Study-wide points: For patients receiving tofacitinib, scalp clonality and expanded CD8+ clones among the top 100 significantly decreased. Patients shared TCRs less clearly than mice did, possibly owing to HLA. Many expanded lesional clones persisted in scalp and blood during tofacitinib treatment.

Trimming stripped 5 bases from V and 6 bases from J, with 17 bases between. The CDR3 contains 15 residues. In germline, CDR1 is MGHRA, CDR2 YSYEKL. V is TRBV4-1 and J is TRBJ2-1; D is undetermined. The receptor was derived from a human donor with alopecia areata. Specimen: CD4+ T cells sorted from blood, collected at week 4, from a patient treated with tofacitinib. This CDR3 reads CASSTSSTIPNEQFF. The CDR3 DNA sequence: TGCGCCAGCAGCACGTCAAGCACGATCCCCAATGAGCAGTTCTTC.